This entry is about one T cell receptor beta chain. It lacks a known antigen. Base qualities were left out, and no much larger clone turns up one base away. The library was made by the immunoSEQ multiplex PCR assay. TCRdb's version of the immuneACCESS table is confined to in-frame rearrangements and falls short of the full clone set. An unresolved V gene accounts for under half of the shortfall where checked; the remainder is of unknown origin. Recorded for this sample are roughly 130,000 clones; roughly 94% of them occurred a single time. The top ten clonotypes cover approximately 15% of the sample. The cysteine opens and the phenylalanine closes a CDR3 of 15 amino acids. Kept here is only the CDR3 DNA, which spans 45 bases and is read in frame from base 1. Relative to germline, V is 4 bases shorter and J is 6 bases shorter, with 18 bases between their ends. For CDR1 and CDR2, the germline V gene lists MNHEY and SVGEGT.

The record originates from a study of control samples from healthy donors and cancer patients (dated by TCRdb to 2020 to 2022). Sequencing input: PBMCs. The TCR was taken from a man between 60 and 70 years old with colorectal cancer. The sequence joins TRBV6-2 or TRBV6-3 to TRBJ1-1; TRBD1 might be the D gene, on 5 matching bases. The DNA is TGTGCCAGCAGTTCCGCCGTCAGAGGGGATCCTGAAGCTTTCTTT. Translated, this gives CASSSAVRGDPEAFF.